The entry below gives a single T cell receptor (beta chain) sequence along with its context. The antigen is unknown. These data come from a study of cytomegalovirus exposure and HLA in healthy donors. Primers for the PCR totalled 60 Vbeta and 13 Jbeta. Using immunoSEQ multiplex PCR, the repertoire was profiled, and TCRdb retains in-frame clones only, with some absent. The data hold approximately 100,000 clones, with roughly a tenth observed a single time. General study points: The authors later linked a missense DCLRE1C variant to TCR beta V- and J-gene trimming. Associated with cytomegalovirus, according to the listing, were approximately 160 TCR beta chains.

CDR3 length: 13 residues. Trimming removed 7 bases at V and 4 bases at J, with 10 bases between. CDR1 and CDR2 (germline): MNHEY, SMNVEV (reference sequence). V usage is TRBV27 and J usage is TRBJ1-4; D gene ambiguous. Material for sequencing was PBMCs. The clonotype comes from a man aged 35-49 years in good health and CMV-seropositive. The CDR3, as DNA: TGTGCCAGCACGAGGCGGAATAATGAAAAACTGTTTTTT. It is translated as CASTRRNNEKLFF.